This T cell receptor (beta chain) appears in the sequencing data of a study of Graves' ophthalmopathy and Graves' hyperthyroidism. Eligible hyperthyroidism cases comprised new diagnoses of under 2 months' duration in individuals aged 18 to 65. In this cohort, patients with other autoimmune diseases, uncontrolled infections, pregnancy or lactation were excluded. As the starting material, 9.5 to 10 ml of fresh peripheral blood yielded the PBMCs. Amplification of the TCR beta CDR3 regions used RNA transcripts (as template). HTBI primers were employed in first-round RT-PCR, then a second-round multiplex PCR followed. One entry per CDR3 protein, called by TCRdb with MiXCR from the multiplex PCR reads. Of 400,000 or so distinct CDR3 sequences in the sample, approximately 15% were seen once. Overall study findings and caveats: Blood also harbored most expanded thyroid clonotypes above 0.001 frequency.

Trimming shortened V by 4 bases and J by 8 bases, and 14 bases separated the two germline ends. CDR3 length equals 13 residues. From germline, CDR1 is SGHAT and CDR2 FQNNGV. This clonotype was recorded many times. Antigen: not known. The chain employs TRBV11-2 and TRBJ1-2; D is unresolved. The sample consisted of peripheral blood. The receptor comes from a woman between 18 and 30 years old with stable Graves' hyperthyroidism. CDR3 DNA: TGTGCCAGCAGCTCCCATCTGGGTCGGGGCTACACCTTC. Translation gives CASSSHLGRGYTF.